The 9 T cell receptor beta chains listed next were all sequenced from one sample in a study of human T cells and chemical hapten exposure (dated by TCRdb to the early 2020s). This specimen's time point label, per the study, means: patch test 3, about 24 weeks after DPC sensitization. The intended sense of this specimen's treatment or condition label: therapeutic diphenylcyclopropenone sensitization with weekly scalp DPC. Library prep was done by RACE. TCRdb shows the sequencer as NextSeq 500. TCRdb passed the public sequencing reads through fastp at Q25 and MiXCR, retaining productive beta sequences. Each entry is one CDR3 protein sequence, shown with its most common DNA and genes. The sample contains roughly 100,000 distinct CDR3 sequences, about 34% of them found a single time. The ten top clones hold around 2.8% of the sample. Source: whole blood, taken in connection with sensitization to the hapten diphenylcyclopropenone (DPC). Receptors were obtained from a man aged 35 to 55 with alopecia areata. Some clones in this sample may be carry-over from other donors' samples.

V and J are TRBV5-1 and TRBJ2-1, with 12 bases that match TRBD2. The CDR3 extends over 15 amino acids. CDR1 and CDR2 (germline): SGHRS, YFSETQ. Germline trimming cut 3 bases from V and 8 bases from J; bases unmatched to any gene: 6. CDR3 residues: CASSSTSGSVDEQFF. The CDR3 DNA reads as TGCGCCAGCAGCTCGACTAGCGGGAGTGTCGATGAGCAGTTCTTC.

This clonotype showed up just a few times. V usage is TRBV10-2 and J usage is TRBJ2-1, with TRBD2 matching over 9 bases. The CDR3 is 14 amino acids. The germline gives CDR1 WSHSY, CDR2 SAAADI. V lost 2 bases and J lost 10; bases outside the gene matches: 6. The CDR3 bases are TGCGCCAGCAGTGAGCTTGGCGGGAGGGCGGAGCAGTTCTTC. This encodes CASSELGGRAEQFF.

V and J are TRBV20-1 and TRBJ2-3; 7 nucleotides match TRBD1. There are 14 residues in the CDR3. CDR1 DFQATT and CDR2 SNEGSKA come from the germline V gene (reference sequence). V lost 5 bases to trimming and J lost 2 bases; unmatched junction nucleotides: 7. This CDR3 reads CSALTGIFTDTQYF. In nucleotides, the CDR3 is TGCAGTGCTCTGACAGGGATTTTCACAGATACGCAGTATTTT.

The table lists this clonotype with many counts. The CDR3 DNA is TGCAGCGTTTTACCGGGACAGGGCACAGATACGCAGTATTTT. Its protein product is CSVLPGQGTDTQYF. The V call is TRBV29-1, the J call TRBJ2-3; 8 nucleotides match TRBD1. Per the germline V gene, CDR1 is SQVTM and CDR2 is ANQGSEA. The CDR3 sequence is 14 residues long. The J segment lost 1 base and the V segment lost 5 bases, leaving 5 bases of the junction unmatched.

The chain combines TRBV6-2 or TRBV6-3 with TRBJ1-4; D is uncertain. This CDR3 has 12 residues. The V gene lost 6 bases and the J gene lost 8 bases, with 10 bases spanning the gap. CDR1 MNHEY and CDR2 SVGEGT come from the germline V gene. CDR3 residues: CASRRPGEKLFF. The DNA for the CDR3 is TGTGCCAGCAGGAGACCGGGGGAAAAACTGTTTTTT.

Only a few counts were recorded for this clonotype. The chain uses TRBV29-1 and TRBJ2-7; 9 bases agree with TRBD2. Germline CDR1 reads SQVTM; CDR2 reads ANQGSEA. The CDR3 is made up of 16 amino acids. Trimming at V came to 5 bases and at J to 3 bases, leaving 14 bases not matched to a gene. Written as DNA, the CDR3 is TGCAGCGTTATCATCCCCCGGGGCGGGAGGGTCTACGAGCAGTACTTC. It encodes CSVIIPRGGRVYEQYF.

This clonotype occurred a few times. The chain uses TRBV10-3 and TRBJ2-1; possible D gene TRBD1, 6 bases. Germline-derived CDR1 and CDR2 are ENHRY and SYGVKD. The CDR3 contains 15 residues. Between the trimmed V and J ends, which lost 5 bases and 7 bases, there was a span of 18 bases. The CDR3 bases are TGTGCCATCAGTCCCAGACAGGCCATGGGGAATGAGCAGTTCTTC. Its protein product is CAISPRQAMGNEQFF.

The CDR3 spells CASGLVPKELFF. CDR3 coding DNA: TGTGCCAGCGGACTAGTTCCAAAGGAGCTGTTTTTT. This rearrangement joins TRBV7-2 to TRBJ2-2; TRBD2 aligns across 7 bases. This CDR3 contains 12 residues. The V gene end was trimmed by 8 bases and the J gene end by 10 bases; junction bases not matched to a gene: 7. CDR1 is SGHTA, CDR2 FQGNSA, per germline.

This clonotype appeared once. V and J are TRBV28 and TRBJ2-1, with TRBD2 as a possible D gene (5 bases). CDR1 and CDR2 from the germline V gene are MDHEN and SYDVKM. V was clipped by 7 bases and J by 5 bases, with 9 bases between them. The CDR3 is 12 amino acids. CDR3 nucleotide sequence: TGTGCCAGCAACCGGGATAACAATGAGCAGTTCTTC. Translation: CASNRDNNEQFF.